The rows below give T cell receptor beta chains drawn from one sample of a study of cytomegalovirus exposure and HLA in healthy donors. Repertoires were generated with immunoSEQ multiplex PCR, while TCRdb's copy carries only in-frame clones and drops some. The sample has nearly 110,000 clones, roughly four fifths seen once. Sequences were obtained from PBMCs. These receptors came from a woman between 45 and 65 years old in good health and CMV-seropositive. Each CDR3 is given with its conserved first and last residue. A D gene is named only where the DNA matches it firmly. The listing skips clone size in some rows; elsewhere it reads once, few, many or a size class.

TRBV7-3	-	TRBJ2-3	TRBD2	TGTGCCAGCACCTCCACGGGGGGGCCCGGAGATACGCAGTATTTT	CASTSTGGPGDTQYF
TRBV10-3	few	TRBJ1-1	-	TGTGCCATCACCACAGGGATATGGAATGAAGCTTTCTTT	CAITTGIWNEAFF
TRBV27	-	TRBJ2-3	TRBD2	TGTGCCAGCAGTTCCCCGGGACTAGCGGGGGGTTTTGGGGGAGATACGCAGTATTTT	CASSSPGLAGGFGGDTQYF
TRBV6-1	few	TRBJ2-5	TRBD2	TGTGCCAGCAGTGAAGTGGCGGGGGGTGCCCAAGAGACCCAGTACTTC	CASSEVAGGAQETQYF
TRBV6-6	once	TRBJ2-5	-	TGTGCCAGCACCTTATTAAGGGGGGGTCAAGGGACCCAGTACTTC	CASTLLRGGQGTQYF
TRBV6-6	-	TRBJ2-7	-	TGTGCCAGCAGCTGGACTGCCGACTCCTACGAGCAGTACTTC	CASSWTADSYEQYF
TRBV6-1	-	TRBJ1-6	-	TGTGCCAGCAGCAAGCTCGGAGGGGCAAGTTCACCCCTCCACTTT	CASSKLGGASSPLHF
TRBV5-4	-	TRBJ1-2	-	TGTGCCAGCAGCTTGGTACAGGGAGCAGGAGGCTACACCTTC	CASSLVQGAGGYTF
TRBV7-3	-	TRBJ2-2	-	TGTGCCAGCAGCTTGACAGGTGATAACACCGGGGAGCTGTTTTTT	CASSLTGDNTGELFF
TRBV7-9	-	TRBJ1-6	TRBD1	TGTTCCAGCAGCTATGACAGGGGGCGCATTTCACCCCTCCACTTT	CSSSYDRGRISPLHF
TRBV9	large	TRBJ1-1	-	TGTGCCAGCAGCGTCCCCGTGAACACTGAAGCTTTCTTT	CASSVPVNTEAFF
TRBV5-1	once	TRBJ2-2	-	TGCGCCAGCAGCTTCTCAACGCAGGGCGGGGAGCTGGTTTTT	CASSFSTQGGELVF
TRBV9	-	TRBJ2-1	-	TGTGCCAGCAGCGCCCGACTGAGCTACAATGAGCAGTTCTTC	CASSARLSYNEQFF
TRBV7-7	-	TRBJ2-3	-	TGTGCCAGCACTCACCCCGGGGAAGAGGGCACAGATACGCAGTATTTT	CASTHPGEEGTDTQYF
TRBV5-1	-	TRBJ1-2	TRBD1	TGCGCCAGCAAACGGGACAGGGGTTATTATGGCTACACCTTC	CASKRDRGYYGYTF
TRBV6-1	few	TRBJ1-6	-	TGTGCCAGCAGTGAAAGGCGGGTGGGCCCACCCCTCCACTTT	CASSERRVGPPLHF
TRBV5-1	-	TRBJ2-7	-	TGCGCCAGCAGCTTGGAAGCCAACAGGCTTTACGAGCAGTACTTC	CASSLEANRLYEQYF
TRBV18	-	TRBJ2-6	-	TGTGCCAGCTCTTTGATCAGGGATACTGGGGCCAACGTCCTGACTTTC	CASSLIRDTGANVLTF
TRBV7-9	few	TRBJ1-6	-	TGTTCCTGCTTCTCGGGGGGTTCACCCCTCCACTTT	CSCFSGGSPLHF
TRBV7-6	-	TRBJ2-7	TRBD1	TGTGCCAGCAGCCCCGGGACAGGGGGTAGCGAGCAGTACTTC	CASSPGTGGSEQYF
TRBV7-2	-	TRBJ1-2	-	TGTGCCAGCAGGTCGGGACTCCGTAACTATGGCTACACCTTC	CASRSGLRNYGYTF
TRBV27	-	TRBJ1-1	-	TGTGCCAGCAGTTTTGGGGGGTATACTGAAGCTTTCTTT	CASSFGGYTEAFF
TRBV10-3	once	TRBJ1-6	TRBD1	TGTGCCATCAGTTCTCGGACAGGGGGGGATAATTCACCCCTCCACTTT	CAISSRTGGDNSPLHF
TRBV7-8	once	TRBJ1-3	TRBD1	TGTGCCAGCAGCACCCCGGGACAGGGGAGGGGACCCTCTGGAAACACCATATATTTT	CASSTPGQGRGPSGNTIYF
TRBV27	-	TRBJ1-5	TRBD1	TGTGCCAGCAGTTTGGCACCGGGACAGGGATCCGGCAATCAGCCCCAGCATTTT	CASSLAPGQGSGNQPQHF
TRBV7-8	-	TRBJ1-1	-	TGTGCCAGCAGCTTCGGGGTGGGCCCGAACACTGAAGCTTTCTTT	CASSFGVGPNTEAFF
TRBV9	-	TRBJ2-7	TRBD1	TGTGCCAGCAGCAAAGGACAGGGCTCCTACGAGCAGTACTTC	CASSKGQGSYEQYF
TRBV4-1	-	TRBJ1-1	-	TGCGCCAGCACCCCCGGGGAAGGTTCGGGCACTGAAGCTTTCTTT	CASTPGEGSGTEAFF
TRBV7-9	-	TRBJ2-1	-	TGTGCCAGCAGCTTAGACAGGACAGAAGATGAGCAGTTCTTC	CASSLDRTEDEQFF
TRBV10-3	-	TRBJ2-7	TRBD2	TGTGCCATCAGACACGGACTAGCGGGGAGCTCCTACGAGCAGTACTTC	CAIRHGLAGSSYEQYF
TRBV10-3	-	TRBJ1-3	TRBD1	TGTGCCATCAGTGGAGGGAAGACAGGGGCAGGAAACACCATATATTTT	CAISGGKTGAGNTIYF
TRBV4-3	-	TRBJ2-2	-	TGCGCCAGCAGCCAAGATTGGGCAGCGGCAAACACCGGGGAGCTGTTTTTT	CASSQDWAAANTGELFF
TRBV5-1	-	TRBJ1-2	-	TGCGCCAGCACTTCCCAGGGGAACTATGGCTACACCTTC	CASTSQGNYGYTF
TRBV18	-	TRBJ1-2	-	TGTGCCAGCTCACCACAGGGTAGCGATGGCTACACCTTC	CASSPQGSDGYTF
TRBV5-6	few	TRBJ1-1	TRBD1	TGTGCCAGCACGACAGGGTCGAACACTGAAGCTTTCTTT	CASTTGSNTEAFF
TRBV9	few	TRBJ2-1	TRBD2	TGTGCCAGCAGCCCGGCGGTAGCGGGGACTTACAATGAGCAGTTCTTC	CASSPAVAGTYNEQFF
TRBV7-7	-	TRBJ2-1	-	TGTGCTAGCAGCTTAGCCCATGGGGAGAATGAGCAGTTCTTC	CASSLAHGENEQFF
TRBV7-9	few	TRBJ1-1	TRBD1	TGTGCCAGCACCCTGTTGGGACAGGTTGTAGCTTTCTTT	CASTLLGQVVAFF
TRBV2	many	TRBJ1-1	-	TGTGCCAGCAGTTTGGTGGGGAGGAGCACTGAAGCTTTCTTT	CASSLVGRSTEAFF
TRBV28	few	TRBJ1-5	TRBD1	TGTGCCAGCGCTACAGGGGGTTTAAGGAATCAGCCCCAGCATTTT	CASATGGLRNQPQHF
TRBV4-3	few	TRBJ1-4	-	TGCGCCAGCAGCCAAGCAGGACAGCTGTTTTTT	CASSQAGQLFF
TRBV4-1	-	TRBJ1-5	-	TGCGCCAGCAGCCAAACCCCGGTCGATCAGCCCCAGCATTTT	CASSQTPVDQPQHF
TRBV28	-	TRBJ1-1	-	TGTGCCGGACGAACAGGGACGGAGACTGAAGCTTTCTTT	CAGRTGTETEAFF
TRBV7-9	-	TRBJ1-1	-	TGTGCCAGCAGCCCCGGAGGGAATACTGAAGCTTTCTTT	CASSPGGNTEAFF
TRBV5-6	few	TRBJ2-2	TRBD1	TGTGCCAGTGACAGGGGAACCGGGGAGCTGTTTTTT	CASDRGTGELFF
TRBV9	-	TRBJ1-1	-	TGTGCCAGCAGCCTAGGACAGTCGTTGAACACTGAAGCTTTCTTT	CASSLGQSLNTEAFF
TRBV5-1	-	TRBJ2-7	-	TGCGCCAGCAGTGTGGGGGGGGCCTGGGACGAGCAGTACTTC	CASSVGGAWDEQYF
TRBV28	-	TRBJ2-5	TRBD2	TGTGCCAGCAGTTCCCCCATCGCTAGCGGGGAGACCCAGTACTTC	CASSSPIASGETQYF
TRBV28	-	TRBJ2-3	TRBD2	TGTGCCAGCAGGCCGGGGGGGAAGACAGATACGCAGTATTTT	CASRPGGKTDTQYF
TRBV25-1	-	TRBJ2-7	-	TGTGCCAGCAGTGGGGCGTACGAGCAGTACTTC	CASSGAYEQYF
TRBV7-2	-	TRBJ1-5	TRBD1	TGTGCCAGCAGCTTAGGGGACAGGGATGCTCAGCCCCAGCATTTT	CASSLGDRDAQPQHF
TRBV2	-	TRBJ2-7	TRBD1	TGTGCCAGCAGTGAACCAGGGGGCGCGGGCTCCAGCTACGAGCAGTACTTC	CASSEPGGAGSSYEQYF